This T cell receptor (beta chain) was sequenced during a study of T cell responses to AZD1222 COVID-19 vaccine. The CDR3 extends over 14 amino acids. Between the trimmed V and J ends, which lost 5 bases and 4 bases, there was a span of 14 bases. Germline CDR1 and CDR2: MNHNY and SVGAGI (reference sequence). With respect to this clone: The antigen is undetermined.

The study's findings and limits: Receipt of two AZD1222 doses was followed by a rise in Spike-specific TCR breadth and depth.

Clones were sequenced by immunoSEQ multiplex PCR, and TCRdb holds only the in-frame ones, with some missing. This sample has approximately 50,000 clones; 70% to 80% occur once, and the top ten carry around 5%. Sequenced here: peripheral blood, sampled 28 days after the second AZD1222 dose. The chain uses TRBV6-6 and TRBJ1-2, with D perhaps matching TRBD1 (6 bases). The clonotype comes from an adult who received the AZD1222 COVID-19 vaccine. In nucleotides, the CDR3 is TGTGCCAGCAGTACGAGGGGGGGTTCCTATGGCTACACCTTC. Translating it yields CASSTRGGSYGYTF.